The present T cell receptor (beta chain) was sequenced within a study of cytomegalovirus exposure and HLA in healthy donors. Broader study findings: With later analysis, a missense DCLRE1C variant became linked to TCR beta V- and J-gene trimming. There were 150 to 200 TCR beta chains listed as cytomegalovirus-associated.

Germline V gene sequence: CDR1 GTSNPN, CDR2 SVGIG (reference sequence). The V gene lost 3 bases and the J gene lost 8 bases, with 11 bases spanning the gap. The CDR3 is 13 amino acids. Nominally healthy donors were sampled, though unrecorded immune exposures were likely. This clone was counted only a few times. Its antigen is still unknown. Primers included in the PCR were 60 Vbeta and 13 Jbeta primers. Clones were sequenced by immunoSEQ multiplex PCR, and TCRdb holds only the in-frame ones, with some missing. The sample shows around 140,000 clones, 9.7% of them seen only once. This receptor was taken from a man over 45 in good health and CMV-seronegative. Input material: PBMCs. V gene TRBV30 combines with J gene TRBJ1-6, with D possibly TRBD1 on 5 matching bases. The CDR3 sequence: CAWRGGSDSPLHF. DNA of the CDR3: TGTGCCTGGAGGGGGGGATCGGATTCACCCCTCCACTTT.